This T cell receptor (beta chain) derives from a study of identical twins. Unique molecular identifiers were present on the cDNA, which also gained a universal primer site by template switching. TCRdb reanalysed the 5' RACE reads using MiXCR and keeps one entry per CDR3 protein. Counted here are some 660,000 distinct CDR3 sequences, approximately 9% occurring once; the ten biggest clones make up 0.85% to 1%. Study results and caveats: An excess of low generation probability was shown by twin-shared out-of-frame alpha sequences. Reduced insertions were recorded for abundant cord blood beta clonotypes, with no such pattern in memory repertoires.

V shed 6 bases, J shed 0 bases, and the junction held 9 bases outside the gene matches. This CDR3 has 16 amino acids. CDR1 and CDR2 (germline): SQVTM, ANQGSEA. This clonotype has only a few counts. The antigen is undetermined. The data also belong to a second study, concerning yellow fever vaccine responses in identical twins.

The receptor was isolated from a woman under 30 in good health. The specimen sequenced was PBMCs. The rearrangement links TRBV29-1 to TRBJ2-7, with 12 bases lining up with TRBD1. CDR3 sequence: CSVRGQGAFGSYEQYF. The CDR3 nucleotides are TGCAGCGTGAGGGGACAGGGGGCCTTTGGCTCCTACGAGCAGTACTTC.